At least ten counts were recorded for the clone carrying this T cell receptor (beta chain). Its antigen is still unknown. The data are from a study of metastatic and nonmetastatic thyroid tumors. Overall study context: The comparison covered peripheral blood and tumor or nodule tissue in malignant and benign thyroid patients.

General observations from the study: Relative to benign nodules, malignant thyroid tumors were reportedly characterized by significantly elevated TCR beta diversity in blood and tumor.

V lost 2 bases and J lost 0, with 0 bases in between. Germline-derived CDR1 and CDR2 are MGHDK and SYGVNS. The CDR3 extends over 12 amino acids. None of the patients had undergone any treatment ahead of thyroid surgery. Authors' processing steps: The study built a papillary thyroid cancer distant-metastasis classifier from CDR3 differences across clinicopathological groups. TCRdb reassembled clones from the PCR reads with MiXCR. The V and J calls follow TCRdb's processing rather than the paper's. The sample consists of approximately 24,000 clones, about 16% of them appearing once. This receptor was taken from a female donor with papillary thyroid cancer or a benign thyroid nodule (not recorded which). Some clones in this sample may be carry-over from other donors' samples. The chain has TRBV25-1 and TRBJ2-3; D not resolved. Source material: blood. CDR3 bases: TGTGCCAGCAGTGAAAGCACAGATACGCAGTATTTT. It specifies CASSESTDTQYF.